This record covers a single TCR beta chain. This clone was detected only a few times. Its binding antigen is unknown. No much larger clone exists at a distance of one base, and base qualities are not known. Reading from cysteine to phenylalanine, the CDR3 counts 14 amino acids. The entry retains the CDR3 DNA only, 42 bases that are in frame from base 1. In the germline V gene, CDR1 corresponds to MDHEN and CDR2 to SYDVKM. Relative to germline, V is 5 bases shorter and J is 2 bases shorter, with 12 bases between their ends. This specimen belongs to a study of blood T cell repertoires in COVID-19 (dated by TCRdb to about 2020). Background on the whole study: The collaborator samples originated in the United States, Italy and Spain and spanned the acute and convalescent phases of COVID-19. HLA class I and class II types, where available, came from metadata supplied by the sample provider rather than from assay-based typing. The material from the prospective study consisted of cDNA or gDNA derived from T cells, B-cell-depleted T cells, or PBMCs. Nearly every sample came with metadata listing a de-identified subject ID, COVID-19 status, age in years and sex. Subjects who had been exposed to COVID-19, were actively infected with it, or had recovered from it provided the deeply sampled blood TCRbeta repertoires that made up the dataset. The repertoires were released in a freely available public database intended as a resource for research on the immune response to SARS-CoV-2. The samples were drawn from two sources: the first 160 participants of the ongoing ImmuneRACE study, and fewer than 1,500 subjects contributed by 6 global collaborators.

Collaborating institutions collected whole blood in K2EDTA tubes following their own protocols. For TCRbeta analysis, collaborators shipped samples in one of three forms: frozen whole blood, isolated PBMCs, or DNA extracted from either of those sample types. General study outcomes and caveats: The quantity of clinical and demographic metadata differed by source and by participant and was supplied without curation.

The immunoSEQ Assay, a bias-controlled multiplex PCR, was used to amplify TCRbeta CDR3 regions from genomic DNA. In the authors' own workflow: Nucleated cell counts per sample were estimated from amplification of reference gene primers within the assay. To quantify the absolute abundance of each unique TCRbeta CDR3 rearrangement, sequence reads were collapsed and filtered. For each sample, productive Simpson clonality was calculated by taking the square root of Simpson's diversity index across productive rearrangements. TCRdb retrieved this table from immuneACCESS and kept in-frame rearrangements only. Not all clones are present; in checked studies, unresolved V genes account for under half, and no reason is known for the remainder. V and J calls and clone size come straight from that table; D and trimming were deduced from the DNA. The sample contains about 70,000 clones, approximately 86% of them found a single time. Roughly 12% of the sample is taken by the ten largest.

Sequencing input: peripheral blood. The source is a human donor in a cohort sampled during active COVID-19. The receptor chain draws on TRBV28 and TRBJ1-2; no D gene is confidently identified. The CDR3 has the sequence CASSPASANYGYTF. The sequenced DNA is TGTGCCAGCAGTCCCGCGAGCGCAAACTATGGCTACACCTTC.